This TCR beta chain was obtained from a study of neurological immune-mediated disorders. TCRdb recomputed calls from the 5' RACE reads with MiXCR, one row per CDR3 protein. The profile shows tens of thousands of distinct CDR3 sequences, about 16% of them singletons. The CDR3 is made up of 13 amino acids. V was pared by 5 bases and J by 8 bases, with 15 bases between. Study-level points and caveats: Healthy controls had more TCR clonal expansion than multiple sclerosis, which showed the least, whereas HTLV-1-associated myelopathy showed the most.

About this clonotype itself: Its antigen remains unknown.

Time point indicated: technical triplicate 3. The V gene is TRBV12-3 or TRBV12-4, the J gene TRBJ1-1; D not resolved. The sample comprised CD4+ T cells from blood. The receptor was isolated from a female donor with HTLV-1-associated myelopathy (HAM/TSP). CDR3 sequence reads: CASSLRRAEEAFF. CDR3 nucleotide sequence: TGTGCCAGCAGTCTTAGGCGGGCCGAGGAAGCTTTCTTT.